One and the same sample provided the 19 T cell receptor beta chains below, sequenced in a study of shared clonotypes between healthy human individuals. This table comes from immunoSEQ multiplex PCR, and its TCRdb copy is limited to in-frame clones, with some not included. The sample holds about 680,000 clones; around 92% are singletons and the top ten take 24%. The naive CD8 subset, CD45RO-negative cells positively selected for CCR7, excluded terminally differentiated effector memory CD45RA+ cells. The sequenced material came from naive CD8+ T cells sorted from blood. The receptors here all came from a man younger than 40 in good health.

The gene calls are TRBV6-5 and TRBJ2-7; 11 bases are shared with TRBD1. J was trimmed by 7 bases and V by 4 bases; bases with no gene match: 3. Germline loops: CDR1 MNHEY, CDR2 SVGAGI. This CDR3 spans 13 amino acids. CDR3 amino acids: CASSSGTGGEQYF. Written as DNA, the CDR3 is TGTGCCAGCAGTTCCGGGACAGGGGGAGAGCAGTACTTC.

J is TRBJ2-1 and V is TRBV9; either TRBD1 or TRBD2 may fit D (6 bases each). Looked up from germline, CDR1 is SGDLS and CDR2 is YYNGEE. The CDR3 runs to 17 residues. Trimming removed 4 bases from V and 7 bases from J, with 24 bases in between. The CDR3 bases are TGTGCCAGCAGCCACTTTGGGGGGAGCCAGGGGCGGAATGAGCAGTTCTTC. It codes for CASSHFGGSQGRNEQFF.

The V call is TRBV27, the J call TRBJ1-4, with 7 bases matching TRBD1. The V gene end was trimmed by 5 bases and the J gene end by 7 bases; junction bases not matched to a gene: 10. Germline V gene data show CDR1 as MNHEY and CDR2 as SMNVEV (reference sequence). This CDR3 region has 15 residues. CDR3 bases: TGTGCCAGCAGTGGGGGGGGACAGCCGAGTGAAAAACTGTTTTTT. Protein: CASSGGGQPSEKLFF.

CDR3 coding DNA: TGTGCCAGCAGCTTAAATAGCGGGAGTTCCAATGAGCAGTTCTTC. Protein product: CASSLNSGSSNEQFF. The chain has TRBV7-9 and TRBJ2-1; 9 bases are shared with TRBD2. The ends lost 2 bases at V and 6 bases at J; junction bases unmatched: 5. The CDR3 length is 15 residues. The germline gives CDR1 SEHNR, CDR2 FQNEAQ (reference sequence).

This chain links TRBV29-1 with TRBJ2-1, with D possibly being TRBD1 or TRBD2 (6 bases each). CDR3 length: 18 residues. The V and J ends lost 3 bases and 2 bases respectively, with 23 bases between them. The germline CDR1 and CDR2 sequences are SQVTM and ANQGSEA. DNA of the CDR3: TGCAGCGTTGAGGAGTCCGTTAGGGGGGAGGAAACCTACAATGAGCAGTTCTTC. This sequence encodes CSVEESVRGEETYNEQFF.

The chain carries TRBV7-9 and TRBJ2-5; a weak D match, TRBD1 (6 bases). The CDR3 runs to 15 residues. Germline CDR1 reads SEHNR; CDR2 reads FQNEAQ (reference sequence). V was shortened by 2 bases and J by 5 bases, with 15 bases between the two germline ends. The CDR3 DNA follows: TGTGCCAGCAGCTTACGACAGGCAGAAACGGAGACCCAGTACTTC. Its translation is CASSLRQAETETQYF.

This chain links TRBV20-1 with TRBJ1-1; no clear D gene. CDR1 and CDR2 (germline): DFQATT, SNEGSKA (reference sequence). V lost 6 bases to trimming and J lost 3 bases, with 5 bases between them. CDR3 length equals 10 residues. The CDR3 sequence is CSALYTEAFF. The CDR3 nucleotides read TGCAGTGCCTTGTACACTGAAGCTTTCTTT.

J is TRBJ2-7 and V is TRBV7-2; D is undetermined. Trimming cost V 3 bases and J 3 bases, with 6 bases left between them. This CDR3 region has 12 residues. CDR1 SGHTA and CDR2 FQGNSA come from the germline V gene. As DNA, the CDR3 is TGTGCCAGCAGCTTGTACAGCTACGAGCAGTACTTC. Its protein product is CASSLYSYEQYF.

Turning to this clone: Other DNA sequences in the same sample also yield this CDR3. The chain carries TRBV4-3 and TRBJ2-3, with 10 bases identical to TRBD2. The CDR3 extends over 16 amino acids. V gave up 1 base and J gave up 4 bases; unmatched junction bases: 5. CDR1 is LGHNA, CDR2 YSLEER, per germline. The DNA of the CDR3 is TGCGCCAGCAGCCAAGGGCTAGCGGGAGTCTCAGATACGCAGTATTTT. It encodes CASSQGLAGVSDTQYF.

This chain joins TRBV5-6 and TRBJ2-7; D may be TRBD1 (6 bases). Trimming cost V 2 bases and J 2 bases, with 8 bases left between them. The germline V gene has CDR1 SGHDT and CDR2 YYEEEE. This CDR3 has 13 amino acids. The CDR3 DNA reads TGTGCCAGCAGCTTAGGGGGAACCTACGAGCAGTACTTC. Translating it yields CASSLGGTYEQYF.

This sequence joins TRBV19 and TRBJ2-7; a possible D gene is TRBD1 (6 bases). V shed 8 bases and J shed 5 bases, with 16 bases lying between them. In germline, CDR1 is LNHDA, CDR2 SQIVND (reference sequence). CDR3 length: 13 residues. CDR3 in amino acids: CASSHRDIHEQYF. The CDR3, as DNA: TGTGCCAGTTCCCACAGGGACATTCACGAGCAGTACTTC.

The chain employs TRBV27 and TRBJ2-3; TRBD1 is a possible D gene (6 bases). The CDR3 contains 15 residues. Trimming cost V 8 bases and J 4 bases, with 19 bases left between them. Germline values: CDR1 MNHEY, CDR2 SMNVEV (reference sequence). The CDR3, as DNA: TGTGCCAGCTTAAGACGACAGTCAGGGGCAGATACGCAGTATTTT. Encoded protein: CASLRRQSGADTQYF.

This clone was seen a single time. V usage is TRBV27 and J usage is TRBJ2-1; 10 nucleotides agree with TRBD2. Germline V gene data show CDR1 as MNHEY and CDR2 as SMNVEV (reference sequence). V lost 7 bases, J lost 6 bases, and 3 bases stayed unmatched. This CDR3 is 13 amino acids long. The CDR3 sequence: CASNSGRLNEQFF. As DNA, the CDR3 is TGTGCCAGCAATAGCGGGAGGCTCAATGAGCAGTTCTTC.

The chain links TRBV10-3 to TRBJ2-7; 9 bases align to TRBD1. The CDR3 is 12 amino acids. Germline CDR1 reads ENHRY; CDR2 reads SYGVKD. J lost 5 bases, V lost 10 bases, and 6 bases had no gene match. The CDR3 nucleotides are TGTGCCACCCAAACAGGGGGCGACGAGCAGTACTTC. As protein: CATQTGGDEQYF.

The rearrangement uses TRBV27 and TRBJ1-2; 7 bases agree with TRBD1. Germline CDR1 and CDR2: MNHEY and SMNVEV (reference sequence). The trim removed 5 bases at V and 1 base at J, leaving 13 bases unmatched. The CDR3 spans 17 residues. CDR3 coding DNA: TGTGCCAGCAGTACAACCCGGGACAGCCTTCTTAACTATGGCTACACCTTC. This encodes CASSTTRDSLLNYGYTF.

V and J are TRBV10-1 and TRBJ2-7; a weak D match, TRBD2 (6 bases). The CDR3 runs to 13 residues. CDR1 and CDR2 from the germline V gene are WNHNN and SYGVQD (reference sequence). Trimming removed 5 bases from V and 7 bases from J, with 15 bases in between. The DNA for the CDR3 is TGCGCCAGCAGTCTCACTAGCCGCTCGGAGCAGTACTTC. Residues: CASSLTSRSEQYF.

This clone was counted a single time. This specimen includes other DNA sequences encoding the same CDR3. The chain is built from TRBV4-3 and TRBJ2-7; 14 bases agree with TRBD2. V trimming: 3 bases; J trimming: 2 bases; junction bases outside the gene matches: 0. In germline, CDR1 is LGHNA, CDR2 YSLEER. The CDR3 runs 15 residues. The CDR3 region is CASSQGLAGAYEQYF. CDR3 bases: TGCGCCAGCAGCCAGGGACTAGCGGGGGCCTACGAGCAGTACTTC.

This clone was found once. The chain recombines TRBV27 with TRBJ1-2; possible D gene TRBD1, 6 bases. The germline CDR1 and CDR2 sequences are MNHEY and SMNVEV (reference sequence). The ends were cut back, 8 bases at V and 6 bases at J, with 16 bases in the middle. The CDR3 length is 13 residues. The CDR3 protein is CASRNRAVDGYTF. CDR3 DNA: TGTGCCAGCCGAAACAGGGCTGTCGATGGCTACACCTTC.

CDR3 sequence (DNA): TGTGCCAGCAGCCCGCGGACTAGCGGGAGTGGCAATGAGCAGTTCTTC. Its translation is CASSPRTSGSGNEQFF. The V call is TRBV11-3, the J call TRBJ2-1; 13 bases fit TRBD2. V lost 5 bases and J lost 6; bases outside the gene matches: 7. Looked up from germline, CDR1 is SGHNT and CDR2 is YENEEA. This CDR3 region has 16 residues.